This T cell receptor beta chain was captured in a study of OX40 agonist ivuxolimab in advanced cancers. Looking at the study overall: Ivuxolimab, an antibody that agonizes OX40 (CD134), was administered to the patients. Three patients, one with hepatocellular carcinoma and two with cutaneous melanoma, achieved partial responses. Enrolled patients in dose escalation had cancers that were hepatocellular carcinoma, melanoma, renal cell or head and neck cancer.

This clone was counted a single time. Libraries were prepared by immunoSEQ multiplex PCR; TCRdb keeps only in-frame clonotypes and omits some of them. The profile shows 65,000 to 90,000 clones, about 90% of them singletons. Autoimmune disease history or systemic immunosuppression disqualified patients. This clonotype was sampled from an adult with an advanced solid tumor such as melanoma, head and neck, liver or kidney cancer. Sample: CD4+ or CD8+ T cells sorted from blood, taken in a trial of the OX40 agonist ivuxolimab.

The CDR3 sequence: CASTEAGSGSVYNEQFF. The CDR3 nucleotides read TGTGCCAGCACGGAGGCGGGTAGCGGGAGTGTCTACAATGAGCAGTTCTTC. V gene TRBV2 combines with J gene TRBJ2-1; 9 bases line up with TRBD2. This CDR3 contains 17 residues. J was trimmed by 3 bases and V by 7 bases; bases with no gene match: 13. CDR1 and CDR2 (germline): SNHLY, FYNNEI.